A single sample is the source of the 30 T cell receptor beta chains below, sequenced in a study of cytomegalovirus exposure and HLA in healthy donors. PCR primers comprised 60 Vbeta and 13 Jbeta primers. Produced via immunoSEQ multiplex PCR; TCRdb's table is partial and in-frame only. The data show about 59,000 clones, roughly 80% seen once. Sequenced material: PBMCs. The receptor set was obtained from a human donor in good health.

This clone turned up a few times. V and J are TRBV2 and TRBJ2-7; 9 bases line up with TRBD2. Trimming took 9 bases from V and 1 from J; bases not matched to a gene: 7. The CDR3 covers 14 residues. CDR1 SNHLY and CDR2 FYNNEI come from the germline V gene. CDR3 DNA sequence: TGTGCCAGTCAGCGGGGGGCCGAATCCTACGAGCAGTACTTC. Amino acid sequence: CASQRGAESYEQYF. Using reference TRBV2 and TRBJ2-7 for the parts outside the CDR3, the full variable domain is EPEVTQTPSHQVTQMGQEVILRCVPISNHLYFYWYRQILGQKVEFLVSFYNNEISEKSEIFDDQFSVERPDGSNFTLKIRSTKLEDSAMYFCASQRGAESYEQYFGPGTRLTVT.

The rearrangement links TRBV4-2 to TRBJ2-1; 7 nucleotides match TRBD2. This CDR3 has 16 residues. Germline CDR1 reads LGHNA; CDR2 reads YNFKEQ. V gave up 0 bases and J gave up 2 bases; unmatched junction bases: 4. CDR3 sequence (DNA): TGTGCCAGCAGCCAAGATACTAGCGAGACCTACAATGAGCAGTTCTTC. It yields the protein CASSQDTSETYNEQFF.

The chain carries TRBV4-2 and TRBJ2-3; D gene uncertain. Germline CDR1 LGHNA, CDR2 YNFKEQ. The V end lost 0 bases, the J end lost 2 bases, and 3 bases lay between the germline ends. The CDR3 length is 13 residues. CDR3 sequence reads: CASSQEYTDTQYF. CDR3 bases: TGTGCCAGCAGCCAAGAGTACACAGATACGCAGTATTTT.

The rearrangement links TRBV5-4 to TRBJ2-2; 7 nucleotides agree with TRBD1. Trimming took 4 bases from V and 10 from J; bases not matched to a gene: 13. The CDR3 runs 15 residues. From germline, CDR1 is SGHNT and CDR2 YYREEE (reference sequence). For the CDR3, the DNA is TGTGCCAGCAGCAACCCTAGTAGGGGGCGTGTGGAGCTGTTTTTT. Protein: CASSNPSRGRVELFF.

Comment on this clone: At one end, the junction sequence differs from germline, possibly due to a read error. V and J are TRBV11-1 and TRBJ2-7, with 10 bases that match TRBD2. Per the germline V gene, CDR1 is SGHAT and CDR2 is FQDESV (reference sequence). The CDR3 consists of 13 residues. The CDR3 region is CASSLAGEDEQYF. The DNA of the CDR3 is TGTGCCAGCAGCCTAGCGGGAGAGGACGAGCAGTACTTC.

This clone was seen only once. The CDR3 loop is CAISEPGQGAPGANVLTF. CDR3 sequence (DNA): TGTGCCATCAGTGAGCCGGGACAGGGGGCGCCTGGGGCCAACGTCCTGACTTTC. This chain uses TRBV10-3 with TRBJ2-6, with 12 bases lining up with TRBD1. The trim removed 2 bases at V and 2 bases at J, leaving 4 bases unmatched. The germline gives CDR1 ENHRY, CDR2 SYGVKD. The CDR3 loop spans 18 amino acids.

The genes are TRBV6-6 and TRBJ1-2, with D unresolved. V was shortened by 7 bases and J by 6 bases, with 18 bases between the two germline ends. From germline, CDR1 is MNHNY and CDR2 SVGAGI (reference sequence). CDR3 length equals 14 residues. CDR3 DNA: TGTGCCAGCAATTCCCTCTCCGGGCGGGATGGCTACACCTTC. Its translation: CASNSLSGRDGYTF.

This chain joins TRBV4-3 and TRBJ2-1, with TRBD2 as a possible D gene (6 bases). Germline lookup yields CDR1 LGHNA and CDR2 YSLEER. Trimming removed 0 bases from V and 4 bases from J, with 7 bases in between. The CDR3 has 14 amino acids. The CDR3 sequence is CASSQDAGYNEQFF. As DNA, the CDR3 is TGCGCCAGCAGCCAAGACGCGGGATACAATGAGCAGTTCTTC.

In its sample, this clone was seen a few times. This chain uses TRBV6-4 with TRBJ2-1, with TRBD2 matching 7 bases. Germline CDR1 and CDR2: MRHNA and SNTAGT. The CDR3 runs to 13 residues. Trimming cost V 3 bases and J 5 bases; bases outside gene matches: 1. DNA of the CDR3: TGTGCCAGCAGTGAGGGGACTAACAATGAGCAGTTCTTC. This sequence encodes CASSEGTNNEQFF.

The rearrangement joins TRBV15 to TRBJ1-5; 7 nucleotides align to TRBD1. The CDR3 runs 16 residues. Germline loops: CDR1 LNHNV, CDR2 YYDKDF (reference sequence). With 0 bases clipped from V and 3 bases from J, the junction kept 5 bases outside the gene matches. The CDR3 reads CATSRDGQASNQPQHF. CDR3 DNA: TGTGCCACCAGCAGAGATGGACAGGCCTCCAATCAGCCCCAGCATTTT.

The sample holds one count of this clone. The chain combines TRBV5-1 with TRBJ2-1, with D possibly TRBD2 on 5 matching bases. This CDR3 has 16 residues. V lost 0 bases and J 3 bases, leaving 13 bases between the germline ends. Germline assignment: CDR1 SGHRS and CDR2 YFSETQ. In DNA, the CDR3 is TGCGCCAGCAGCTTGGGGCATGTAGCGATCTACAATGAGCAGTTCTTC. Protein product: CASSLGHVAIYNEQFF.

This clone was detected a few times. The chain is built from TRBV19 and TRBJ2-6, with 7 positions matching TRBD1. Germline V lookup: CDR1 LNHDA, CDR2 SQIVND (reference sequence). The CDR3 covers 15 residues. After removal of 3 bases from V and 4 bases from J, the junction contained 3 bases not matched to a gene. The CDR3, as DNA: TGTGCCAGTAGTATGGACAGGCGAGGGGCCAACGTCCTGACTTTC. Amino acids: CASSMDRRGANVLTF.

Only a few counts were recorded for this clone. The genes are TRBV28 and TRBJ2-3; D is possibly TRBD2 (5 bases). CDR1 and CDR2 from the germline V gene are MDHEN and SYDVKM. Trimming stripped 10 bases from V and 4 bases from J, with 12 bases between. CDR3 length: 12 residues. CDR3 loop: CATRDYPDTQYF. The CDR3 nucleotides read TGTGCCACGAGGGATTATCCAGATACGCAGTATTTT.

For the CDR3, the DNA is TGTGCCAGCAGCTTAGGGCCCCGGGGCACAGATACGCAGTATTTT. It encodes CASSLGPRGTDTQYF. The V call is TRBV7-8, the J call TRBJ2-3; the D is unclear. The CDR3 totals 15 residues. CDR1 is SGHVS, CDR2 FQNEAQ, per germline. Trimming took 1 base from V and 1 from J, leaving 9 bases between them.

The chain combines TRBV27 with TRBJ2-7, with D maybe TRBD2 (5 bases). This CDR3 is built from 17 residues. CDR1 and CDR2 (germline): MNHEY, SMNVEV (reference sequence). V was trimmed by 7 bases and J by 3 bases, leaving 25 bases between them. CDR3 loop: CASTKRWSSTGNYEQYF. CDR3 coding DNA: TGTGCCAGCACCAAAAGATGGAGCAGCACGGGGAACTACGAGCAGTACTTC.

Comment on this clone: At one boundary the junction diverges from the germline segment, which might be a read error. The V gene is TRBV4-2, the J gene TRBJ2-7, with 9 nucleotides matching TRBD1. Germline CDR1 is LGHNA and CDR2 is YNFKEQ. CDR3 size: 14 residues. Here the CDR3 DNA reads TGTGCCAGCAGCCAACACAGGGGGCTCTACGGGCAGTACTTC. Protein: CASSQHRGLYGQYF.

The chain carries TRBV5-5 and TRBJ2-7; the match to TRBD2 covers 11 bases. The CDR3 has 13 residues. The J segment lost 2 bases and the V segment lost 5 bases, leaving 0 bases of the junction unmatched. Germline V gene sequence: CDR1 SGHKS, CDR2 YYEKEE (reference sequence). CDR3 in amino acids: CASRTSGTYEQYF. CDR3 coding DNA: TGTGCCAGCAGGACTAGCGGGACCTACGAGCAGTACTTC.

This clone was seen a handful of times. The chain combines TRBV2 with TRBJ1-2; 7 bases match TRBD1. Looked up from germline, CDR1 is SNHLY and CDR2 is FYNNEI. V gave up 2 bases and J gave up 5 bases; unmatched junction bases: 2. This CDR3 has 13 amino acids. The CDR3 sequence: CASSETRGYGYTF. The CDR3 DNA follows: TGTGCCAGCAGTGAAACCAGGGGGTATGGCTACACCTTC.

J is TRBJ2-5 and V is TRBV11-2; D unclear. The tail of the sequence fits TRBJ2-7 better, so the J call may be wrong. The CDR3 is 11 amino acids. Germline CDR1 SGHAT, CDR2 FQNNGV. The CDR3 DNA reads TGTGCCAGCAGCCCAAACTACGAGCAGTACTTC. It is translated as CASSPNYEQYF.

The CDR3 here is CASSPDRGSYNEQFF. CDR3 nucleotide sequence: TGTGCCAGCTCACCGGATCGGGGCTCCTACAATGAGCAGTTCTTC. The chain is built from TRBV18 and TRBJ2-1; D possibly corresponds to TRBD2 (5 bases). V was clipped by 3 bases and J by 0 bases, with 9 bases between them. The CDR3 consists of 15 residues. The germline gives CDR1 KGHSH, CDR2 LQKENI.

V and J are TRBV4-1 and TRBJ1-1; TRBD1 matches at 8 bases. This CDR3 is 15 amino acids long. From germline, CDR1 is MGHRA and CDR2 YSYEKL. After removal of 2 bases from V and 1 base from J, the junction contained 3 bases not matched to a gene. DNA of the CDR3: TGCGCCAGCAGCCAAAACAGGGGGGGGAACACTGAAGCTTTCTTT. The encoded protein is CASSQNRGGNTEAFF.

The V gene is TRBV9, the J gene TRBJ2-3; 14 bases fit TRBD2. Germline CDR1 and CDR2: SGDLS and YYNGEE. The CDR3 spans 18 residues. V gave up 3 bases and J gave up 0 bases; unmatched junction bases: 6. Here the CDR3 DNA reads TGTGCCAGCAGCGAAGGGACTAGCGGGGGAGCTAGCACAGATACGCAGTATTTT. This encodes CASSEGTSGGASTDTQYF. The variable domain in full, completed from reference TRBV9 and TRBJ2-3, reads DSGVTQTPKHLITATGQRVTLRCSPRSGDLSVYWYQQSLDQGLQFLIQYYNGEERAKGNILERFSAQQFPDLHSELNLSSLELGDSALYFCASSEGTSGGASTDTQYFGPGTRLTVL.

The chain combines TRBV4-1 with TRBJ1-1; 11 nucleotides align to TRBD1. There are 16 residues in the CDR3. With V trimmed by 2 bases and J by 4 bases, 6 bases remained unmatched. The germline V gene encodes CDR1 MGHRA and CDR2 YSYEKL. The CDR3 sequence: CASSQRTGGEVTEAFF. The CDR3 DNA is TGCGCCAGCAGCCAAAGGACAGGGGGCGAGGTCACTGAAGCTTTCTTT.

This clone was observed a handful of times. This chain links TRBV25-1 with TRBJ2-3; no clear D. CDR3 size: 10 residues. V dropped 6 bases and J dropped 6 bases, with 4 bases sitting between them. The germline V gene encodes CDR1 MGHDK and CDR2 SYGVNS. CDR3 in amino acids: CASRQDTQYF. Here the CDR3 DNA reads TGTGCCAGCAGACAGGATACGCAGTATTTT.

The CDR3 DNA sequence: TGTGCCATCAGCCAGACTAGCGGGGCCCAAGAGACCCAGTACTTC. Translation: CAISQTSGAQETQYF. The rearrangement joins TRBV10-3 to TRBJ2-5; 11 bases fit TRBD2. CDR1 ENHRY and CDR2 SYGVKD come from the germline V gene. Trimming removed 6 bases from V and 1 base from J; junction bases left unmatched: 4. The CDR3 spans 15 residues.

The rearrangement links TRBV6-6 to TRBJ1-2, with TRBD1 matching 8 bases. V lost 5 bases to trimming and J lost 4 bases; unmatched junction nucleotides: 12. The CDR3 is made up of 16 amino acids. CDR1 is MNHNY, CDR2 SVGAGI, per germline (reference sequence). The CDR3 DNA sequence: TGTGCCAGCAGTATACGACAGGGGACGAGCCCCTATGGCTACACCTTC. Translation: CASSIRQGTSPYGYTF.

V gene TRBV4-1 combines with J gene TRBJ1-3; D unclear. CDR1 and CDR2 from the germline V gene are MGHRA and YSYEKL. Trimming took 3 bases from V and 6 from J, leaving 6 bases between them. The CDR3 totals 12 residues. The DNA for the CDR3 is TGCGCCAGCAGCCACCCTACAAACACCATATATTTT. Translated, it gives CASSHPTNTIYF.

J is TRBJ2-3 and V is TRBV7-9; 9 nucleotides agree with TRBD2. CDR1 is SEHNR and CDR2 is FQNEAQ in the germline V gene (reference sequence). The CDR3 loop spans 14 amino acids. Trimming at V came to 4 bases and at J to 6 bases, leaving 5 bases not matched to a gene. The CDR3 loop reads CASSYSGSYDTQYF. The CDR3 bases are TGTGCCAGCAGCTATAGCGGGAGTTACGATACGCAGTATTTT.

V is TRBV15 and J is TRBJ1-5, with D perhaps TRBD1 (5 bases). V was trimmed by 4 bases and J by 4 bases, leaving 11 bases between them. CDR1 is LNHNV and CDR2 is YYDKDF in the germline V gene (reference sequence). The CDR3 extends over 14 amino acids. CDR3 sequence reads: CATSTESGNQPQHF. The DNA for the CDR3 is TGTGCCACCAGCACGGAGTCAGGGAATCAGCCCCAGCATTTT.

The genes are TRBV13 and TRBJ2-5; 8 bases agree with TRBD1. The J call may be faulty, since TRBJ2-7 better matches the DNA end. Germline V CDR1 and CDR2: PRHDT, FYEKMQ (reference sequence). The CDR3 has 16 amino acids. Here the CDR3 reads CASSTQPGTGNYEQYF. The DNA of the CDR3 is TGTGCCAGCAGCACCCAGCCCGGGACAGGAAACTACGAGCAGTACTTC.